Below are 26 T cell receptor beta chains sequenced from a single sample in a study of radiotherapy plus CTLA-4 blockade in lung cancer. The data were produced by immunoSEQ multiplex PCR, yet TCRdb's version contains in-frame clones alone and is incomplete. The sample holds over 85,000 clones, roughly 88% seen once. The sample in question was peripheral blood, obtained from a patient treated with radiotherapy plus ipilimumab. The receptor set was obtained from a human donor with non-small cell lung cancer that progressed on radiotherapy plus ipilimumab.

The V gene is TRBV19, the J gene TRBJ1-1; 7 positions match TRBD1. After removal of 1 base from V and 3 bases from J, the junction contained 2 bases not matched to a gene. Per germline, CDR1 LNHDA and CDR2 SQIVND (reference sequence). The CDR3 has 14 amino acids. The CDR3 bases are TGTGCCAGTAGTATAGGGGACAGTCACACTGAAGCTTTCTTT. Its translation is CASSIGDSHTEAFF.

The chain links TRBV7-3 to TRBJ2-3; a possible D gene is TRBD2 (5 bases). Trimming took 2 bases from V and 2 from J, leaving 8 bases between them. Germline V gene sequence: CDR1 SGHTA, CDR2 FQGTGA. The CDR3 is 14 residues long. The CDR3 coding sequence is TGTGCCAGCAGCTTAGCGGGCCTCACAGATACGCAGTATTTT. Amino acid sequence: CASSLAGLTDTQYF.

The V gene is TRBV7-8, the J gene TRBJ2-2; D is undetermined. Germline V gene sequence: CDR1 SGHVS, CDR2 FQNEAQ. The V gene lost 1 base and the J gene lost 6 bases, with 9 bases spanning the gap. CDR3 length equals 14 residues. CDR3 in DNA: TGTGCCAGCAGCTTAGTTGGGCGTCCCGGGGAGCTGTTTTTT. This translates into CASSLVGRPGELFF.

As regards this clone: Other nucleotide sequences from this sample produce the same CDR3. J is TRBJ1-1 and V is TRBV5-1, with 7 bases aligning to TRBD1. The ends lost 2 bases at V and 5 bases at J; junction bases unmatched: 9. This CDR3 has 15 residues. Germline V gene data show CDR1 as SGHRS and CDR2 as YFSETQ. Written as DNA, the CDR3 is TGCGCCAGCAGCTTTGGAACAGGGGTAGGGACTGAAGCTTTCTTT. Translating it yields CASSFGTGVGTEAFF.

The chain carries TRBV25-1 and TRBJ2-6; the D call may be TRBD1 or TRBD2 (5 bases each). This CDR3 has 15 amino acids. Trimming took off 5 bases at V and 2 bases at J, with 10 bases between the two ends. CDR1 MGHDK and CDR2 SYGVNS come from the germline V gene. The CDR3: CASSMGVPGANVLTF. CDR3 nucleotides: TGTGCCAGCAGTATGGGGGTTCCTGGGGCCAACGTCCTGACTTTC.

The V and J genes are TRBV18 and TRBJ2-7; the match to TRBD1 covers 7 bases. Germline V gives CDR1 KGHSH, CDR2 LQKENI. CDR3 length equals 13 residues. V trimming: 2 bases; J trimming: 9 bases; junction bases outside the gene matches: 7. CDR3 protein: CASSPTQGMGQYF. In DNA form, the CDR3 reads TGTGCCAGCTCACCAACACAGGGGATGGGGCAGTACTTC. Full variable domain (rest looked up from reference TRBV18 and TRBJ2-7): NAGVMQNPRHLVRRRGQEARLRCSPMKGHSHVYWYRQLPEEGLKFMVYLQKENIIDESGMPKERFSAEFPKEGPSILRIQQVVRGDSAAYFCASSPTQGMGQYFGPGTRLTVT.

The chain joins TRBV5-4 to TRBJ1-3; no definite D call. V gave up 4 bases and J gave up 0 bases, with 14 bases separating them. Germline V gene data show CDR1 as SGHNT and CDR2 as YYREEE (reference sequence). The CDR3 has 16 amino acids. The CDR3 region is CASSEGRSHSGNTIYF. The DNA for the CDR3 is TGTGCCAGCAGCGAGGGCCGGTCCCACTCTGGAAACACCATATATTTT.

This clone came up once. The chain links TRBV6-1 to TRBJ2-4, with 10 bases that match TRBD2. The germline V gene has CDR1 MNHNS and CDR2 SASEGT. The J segment lost 8 bases and the V segment lost 6 bases, leaving 4 bases of the junction unmatched. This CDR3 contains 13 residues. CDR3 region: CASRTSGKDIQYF. CDR3 DNA: TGTGCCAGCAGAACTAGCGGGAAGGACATTCAGTACTTC.

V usage is TRBV7-8 and J usage is TRBJ1-2; D possibly corresponds to TRBD1 (6 bases). Germline V gene lookup returns CDR1 SGHVS and CDR2 FQNEAQ. CDR3 length: 15 amino acids. With 1 base removed from V and 5 bases from J, the gap between germline ends came to 14 bases. The CDR3 spells CASSLDRTVIYGYTF. The CDR3 DNA follows: TGTGCCAGCAGCTTAGATAGGACAGTTATTTATGGCTACACCTTC.

J is TRBJ1-1 and V is TRBV28; TRBD1 aligns across 9 bases. The J segment lost 13 bases and the V segment lost 6 bases, leaving 15 bases of the junction unmatched. The CDR3 spans 14 residues. Germline V CDR1 and CDR2: MDHEN, SYDVKM. CDR3 in amino acids: CASRWTGDAKWDFF. CDR3 bases: TGTGCCAGCAGGTGGACAGGGGACGCGAAGTGGGATTTCTTT.

The chain combines TRBV19 with TRBJ1-2, with D hard to call. The V gene's germline CDR1 is LNHDA and CDR2 SQIVND (reference sequence). V gave up 2 bases and J gave up 5 bases, with 9 bases separating them. The CDR3 covers 13 residues. The CDR3 spells CASSIRAEYGYTF. CDR3 coding DNA: TGTGCCAGTAGTATAAGGGCAGAGTATGGCTACACCTTC.

The gene calls are TRBV10-3 and TRBJ1-5; D call uncertain. Germline V gene sequence: CDR1 ENHRY, CDR2 SYGVKD. The CDR3 runs to 14 residues. The V and J ends lost 2 bases and 0 bases respectively, with 5 bases between them. CDR3 amino acids: CAISEGYSNQPQHF. CDR3 sequence (DNA): TGTGCCATCAGTGAGGGATATAGCAATCAGCCCCAGCATTTT.

This clone was found once. The chain couples TRBV7-9 to TRBJ2-1; 8 bases agree with TRBD2. Unmatched junction bases numbered 17, after V lost 2 bases and J lost 8 bases. The CDR3 is 18 residues long. From germline, CDR1 is SEHNR and CDR2 FQNEAQ (reference sequence). The CDR3 reads CASSLPFMAGGLGDEQFF. CDR3 sequence (DNA): TGTGCCAGCAGCTTACCCTTTATGGCGGGAGGATTGGGAGATGAGCAGTTCTTC.

This chain uses TRBV6-5 with TRBJ1-2; D call uncertain. Germline loops: CDR1 MNHEY, CDR2 SVGAGI. Trimming took off 7 bases at V and 2 bases at J, with 11 bases between the two ends. The CDR3 is 13 amino acids. DNA for the CDR3: TGTGCCAGCACCCCGGGCTTAAACTATGGCTACACCTTC. Amino acid sequence: CASTPGLNYGYTF.

This chain joins TRBV19 and TRBJ2-1, with D perhaps matching TRBD2 (6 bases). Germline CDR1 and CDR2: LNHDA and SQIVND (reference sequence). This CDR3 spans 16 amino acids. Trimming removed 3 bases from V and 8 bases from J, with 20 bases in between. The CDR3 bases are TGTGCCAGTAGTATCTCCTACGGGGGAGATGTCGATGAGCAGTTCTTC. It encodes CASSISYGGDVDEQFF.

The J gene is TRBJ1-3, the V gene TRBV6-5, with D uncertain. The CDR3 spans 13 residues. Germline assignment: CDR1 MNHEY and CDR2 SVGAGI. V dropped 3 bases and J dropped 4 bases, with 7 bases sitting between them. CDR3 protein: CASSYDTGNTIYF. The CDR3 DNA reads as TGTGCCAGCAGTTATGATACGGGAAACACCATATATTTT.

This sequence joins TRBV19 and TRBJ1-1, with D unclear. V dropped 6 bases and J dropped 10 bases, with 15 bases sitting between them. The length of the CDR3 is 12 residues. In germline, CDR1 is LNHDA, CDR2 SQIVND (reference sequence). Here the CDR3 reads CASSYLKRRAFF. The CDR3 DNA sequence: TGTGCCAGTAGCTATCTAAAGCGGAGAGCTTTCTTT.

This clone was detected once. This chain connects TRBV9 to TRBJ2-1; a weak D match, TRBD2 (5 bases). V shed 2 bases and J shed 2 bases, with 5 bases lying between them. CDR3 length equals 13 residues. In germline, CDR1 is SGDLS, CDR2 YYNGEE. The DNA for the CDR3 is TGTGCCAGCAGCGTGACTACCTACAATGAGCAGTTCTTC. Translated: CASSVTTYNEQFF.

The chain joins TRBV5-4 to TRBJ1-1, with TRBD1 as a possible D gene (6 bases). This CDR3 spans 14 amino acids. Germline CDR1 reads SGHNT; CDR2 reads YYREEE (reference sequence). The germline V and J ends were trimmed by 4 bases and 2 bases, with 12 bases remaining between them. The CDR3: CASSPLTGNTEAFF. CDR3 coding DNA: TGTGCCAGCAGCCCCCTGACAGGAAACACTGAAGCTTTCTTT.

The rearrangement uses TRBV13 and TRBJ2-7; the D gene could be TRBD1 or TRBD2 (6 bases each). The germline V gene encodes CDR1 PRHDT and CDR2 FYEKMQ (reference sequence). The CDR3 consists of 14 residues. The V gene lost 0 bases and the J gene lost 6 bases, with 12 bases spanning the gap. This chain's CDR3 is CASSLGLGGGEQYF. The CDR3 coding sequence is TGTGCCAGCAGCTTAGGCCTGGGGGGCGGCGAGCAGTACTTC.

The chain uses TRBV5-4 and TRBJ1-2; no clear D. CDR1 and CDR2 (germline): SGHNT, YYREEE (reference sequence). CDR3 size: 12 residues. Trimming pared 2 bases from V and 4 bases from J, leaving 6 bases between. In DNA form, the CDR3 reads TGTGCCAGCAGCTTAGAGGGCTATGGCTACACCTTC. This sequence encodes CASSLEGYGYTF.

J is TRBJ2-2 and V is TRBV5-1; the D gene is possibly TRBD1 (5 bases). This CDR3 is 15 amino acids long. CDR1 SGHRS and CDR2 YFSETQ come from the germline V gene. Trimming shortened V by 0 bases and J by 5 bases, and 11 bases separated the two germline ends. For the CDR3, the DNA is TGCGCCAGCAGCTTGGGGACACCTAGGACCGGGGAGCTGTTTTTT. This gives the protein CASSLGTPRTGELFF.

The chain carries TRBV11-2 and TRBJ2-5; TRBD2 might be the D (6 bases). Germline-derived CDR1 and CDR2 are SGHAT and FQNNGV. V was clipped by 0 bases and J by 1 base, with 12 bases between them. The CDR3 covers 16 residues. The CDR3 loop is CASSLDWAGPQETQYF. CDR3 DNA sequence: TGTGCCAGCAGCTTAGATTGGGCGGGACCCCAAGAGACCCAGTACTTC.

This chain's CDR3 is CASSVLAEGGPNEQFF. DNA of the CDR3: TGTGCCAGCAGCGTACTTGCGGAGGGGGGGCCCAATGAGCAGTTCTTC. The chain employs TRBV9 and TRBJ2-1, with D tentatively TRBD2 (7 bases). Trimming took 1 base from V and 6 from J, leaving 17 bases between them. CDR1 SGDLS and CDR2 YYNGEE come from the germline V gene. The CDR3 is made up of 16 amino acids.

J is TRBJ2-5 and V is TRBV5-1; possibly TRBD1 or TRBD2 for D (5 bases each). The germline V gene has CDR1 SGHRS and CDR2 YFSETQ. V lost 5 bases to trimming and J lost 5 bases, with 16 bases between them. This CDR3 has 14 amino acids. The CDR3: CASSFPGAGETQYF. In DNA, the CDR3 is TGCGCCAGCAGTTTCCCCGGGGCCGGGGAGACCCAGTACTTC.

The table lists this clone with a few counts. The CDR3 reads CATSPRTSNEQFF. The CDR3 region has the DNA TGTGCCACCAGCCCCCGGACTAGCAATGAGCAGTTCTTC. The J gene is TRBJ2-1, the V gene TRBV15, with 7 bases matching TRBD2. V was pared by 5 bases and J by 6 bases, with 4 bases of the junction left unmatched. CDR1 is LNHNV and CDR2 is YYDKDF in the germline V gene (reference sequence). The CDR3 extends over 13 amino acids.